The 21 T cell receptor beta chains listed next were all sequenced from one sample in a study of T-cell memory formation after mild COVID-19. TCRdb reprocessed the 5' RACE reads with MiXCR, giving one entry per CDR3 protein. Of about 320,000 distinct CDR3 sequences detected, 14% appear once; the ten largest clones hold around 23%. The specimen sequenced was PBMCs or a T cell subset sorted from them (not recorded which). These receptors came from a man aged 18 to 30 who had mild COVID-19 (a few samples of this study predate the infection). Cell type and time point are not known.

This clonotype appeared a few times. The chain employs TRBV7-3 and TRBJ2-3, with unresolved D. CDR3 length: 15 amino acids. Per germline, CDR1 SGHTA and CDR2 FQGTGA. V lost 2 bases, J lost 3 bases, and 12 bases lay in between. CDR3 region: CASSLLGEDTDTQYF. CDR3 in DNA: TGTGCCAGCAGCTTATTAGGAGAGGATACAGATACGCAGTATTTT.

This CDR3 is CASSQFRRGGRNEQFF. The CDR3, as DNA: TGTGCCAGCAGCCAGTTTCGGCGGGGGGGCCGAAATGAGCAGTTCTTC. The chain is built from TRBV3-1 and TRBJ2-1; 9 bases agree with TRBD2. Per the germline V gene, CDR1 is LGHDT and CDR2 is YNNKEL (reference sequence). The V and J ends lost 3 bases and 7 bases, in that order; junction bases with no gene match: 10. This CDR3 has 16 residues.

This clonotype was detected ten times or more. The J gene is TRBJ1-2, the V gene TRBV7-2, with D unclear. The germline V gene has CDR1 SGHTA and CDR2 FQGNSA. The CDR3 is made up of 15 amino acids. Trimming shortened V by 1 base and J by 4 bases, and 13 bases separated the two germline ends. The CDR3 sequence is CASSLGPGTIYGYTF. CDR3 DNA sequence: TGTGCCAGCAGCTTAGGTCCAGGAACTATCTATGGCTACACCTTC.

This clonotype has more than one count but fewer than ten. This chain joins TRBV24-1 and TRBJ2-1; the match to TRBD1 covers 9 bases. Germline V gene data show CDR1 as KGHDR and CDR2 as SFDVKD. The ends lost 9 bases at V and 4 bases at J; junction bases unmatched: 9. The CDR3 spans 15 residues. In DNA, the CDR3 is TGTGCCACCGCCGTCCTCGGGACAGGGTACAATGAGCAGTTCTTC. Its translation: CATAVLGTGYNEQFF.

The table lists this clonotype with a few counts. The V call is TRBV4-3, the J call TRBJ2-2, with 10 bases that match TRBD2. The germline CDR1 and CDR2 sequences are LGHNA and YSLEER. Trimming removed 0 bases from V and 3 bases from J; junction bases left unmatched: 1. This CDR3 region has 16 residues. The CDR3 DNA reads TGCGCCAGCAGCCAAGATCTAGCGGGGGACACCGGGGAGCTGTTTTTT. As protein: CASSQDLAGDTGELFF.

This chain joins TRBV5-1 and TRBJ1-4, with D unresolved. The CDR3 sequence is 13 residues long. The V end was cut by 4 bases, the J end by 4 bases, with 8 bases between. Germline loops: CDR1 SGHRS, CDR2 YFSETQ. The chain's CDR3 is CASSEGYNEKLFF. DNA for the CDR3: TGCGCCAGCAGCGAGGGCTATAATGAAAAACTGTTTTTT.

The chain couples TRBV2 to TRBJ1-1; maybe TRBD1 (5 bases). The germline V and J ends were trimmed by 3 bases and 4 bases, with 12 bases remaining between them. This CDR3 contains 14 residues. CDR1 and CDR2 (germline): SNHLY, FYNNEI. CDR3 nucleotide sequence: TGTGCCAGCAGTGACAGAGGGGTGGGCACTGAAGCTTTCTTT. Translation gives CASSDRGVGTEAFF.

The rearrangement links TRBV20-1 to TRBJ1-2; 10 nucleotides line up with TRBD1. CDR3 length: 16 residues. Germline V gene sequence: CDR1 DFQATT, CDR2 SNEGSKA (reference sequence). Trimming removed 0 bases from V and 6 bases from J; junction bases left unmatched: 10. In nucleotides, the CDR3 is TGCAGTGCTAGAGACCTGGAGGGGACAGGGGTAAATGGCTACACCTTC. It translates to CSARDLEGTGVNGYTF.

This clonotype was recorded a few times. The V gene is TRBV7-9, the J gene TRBJ2-3; D gene uncertain. The CDR3 spans 16 residues. The germline V gene has CDR1 SEHNR and CDR2 FQNEAQ (reference sequence). V was cut by 0 bases and J by 2 bases, with 12 bases left in between. This chain's CDR3 is CASSLAHPGYTDTQYF. The DNA of the CDR3 is TGTGCCAGCAGCTTAGCTCATCCAGGCTACACAGATACGCAGTATTTT. The complete variable domain, with remaining parts taken from reference TRBV7-9 and TRBJ2-3, reads DTGVSQNPRHKITKRGQNVTFRCDPISEHNRLYWYRQTLGQGPEFLTYFQNEAQLEKSRLLSDRFSAERPKGSFSTLEIQRTEQGDSAMYLCASSLAHPGYTDTQYFGPGTRLTVL.

The rearrangement joins TRBV20-1 to TRBJ1-5; tentatively, D is TRBD1 (6 bases). The length of the CDR3 is 15 residues. Germline assignment: CDR1 DFQATT and CDR2 SNEGSKA (reference sequence). V was pared by 0 bases and J by 5 bases, with 14 bases between. CDR3 region: CSARDPQGVYQPQHF. DNA of the CDR3: TGCAGTGCTAGAGATCCACAGGGAGTTTATCAGCCCCAGCATTTT.

The gene calls are TRBV21-1 and TRBJ2-5; the D call of TRBD1 is as the table states it, not checked on the DNA. TRBV21-1 is a documented pseudogene. This CDR3 is 15 amino acids long. The CDR3 DNA reads TGTGCCAGCAGACCCCTCGACAGGGGCCAAGAGACCCAGTACTTC. The encoded protein is CASRPLDRGQETQYF.

There are a few counts of this clonotype. This chain uses TRBV7-9 with TRBJ2-7; tentative D call: TRBD1 (5 bases). Germline CDR1 reads SEHNR; CDR2 reads FQNEAQ (reference sequence). The CDR3 loop spans 12 amino acids. Trimming took off 3 bases at V and 6 bases at J, with 9 bases between the two ends. The CDR3 DNA sequence: TGTGCCAGCAGCTTTTATCAGGGCGAGCAGTACTTC. This sequence encodes CASSFYQGEQYF.

This clonotype occurred a few times. The CDR3 spells CASSTRQGVLEAFF. The DNA for the CDR3 is TGTGCCAGTAGTACCAGACAGGGGGTTTTGGAAGCTTTCTTT. This rearrangement joins TRBV19 to TRBJ1-1; 9 bases are shared with TRBD1. V trimming: 4 bases; J trimming: 8 bases; junction bases outside the gene matches: 8. CDR1 and CDR2 (germline): LNHDA, SQIVND (reference sequence). There are 14 residues in the CDR3.

This clonotype was observed once. The chain couples TRBV27 to TRBJ2-5; 7 bases match TRBD1. The CDR3 is 15 amino acids. CDR1 and CDR2 (germline): MNHEY, SMNVEV (reference sequence). V lost 5 bases to trimming and J lost 4 bases; unmatched junction nucleotides: 10. CDR3 nucleotide sequence: TGTGCCAGCAGTGGGAACAGGGGAGAAGGAGAGACCCAGTACTTC. Protein: CASSGNRGEGETQYF.

The CDR3 loop reads CASSLRDRDNGYTF. In DNA form, the CDR3 reads TGTGCCAGCAGCCTCCGGGACAGGGATAATGGCTACACCTTC. V gene TRBV4-2 combines with J gene TRBJ1-2; 9 bases map to TRBD1. V trimming: 4 bases; J trimming: 6 bases; junction bases outside the gene matches: 6. Germline values: CDR1 LGHNA, CDR2 YNFKEQ. The CDR3 length is 14 residues.

This clonotype turned up a few times. The V and J genes are TRBV7-8 and TRBJ1-5; D remains ambiguous. Trimming took off 0 bases at V and 3 bases at J, with 12 bases between the two ends. Germline assignment: CDR1 SGHVS and CDR2 FQNEAQ. This CDR3 has 16 amino acids. The CDR3 loop reads CASSLAKHLDNQPQHF. The DNA for the CDR3 is TGTGCCAGCAGCTTAGCGAAGCACCTAGACAATCAGCCCCAGCATTTT.

The rearrangement uses TRBV29-1 and TRBJ2-7; 10 nucleotides agree with TRBD2. This CDR3 is built from 13 residues. V trimming: 5 bases; J trimming: 5 bases; junction bases outside the gene matches: 6. CDR1 and CDR2 from the germline V gene are SQVTM and ANQGSEA. The CDR3 region is CSVLLAGRDEQYV. The CDR3 DNA reads TGCAGCGTTCTACTAGCGGGGAGGGACGAGCAGTACGTC.

V is TRBV7-2 and J is TRBJ1-1, with D tentatively TRBD1 (5 bases). The CDR3 extends over 16 amino acids. V lost 4 bases to trimming and J lost 0 bases, with 15 bases between them. Per the germline V gene, CDR1 is SGHTA and CDR2 is FQGNSA. CDR3 protein: CASSWRGPRVNTEAFF. CDR3 nucleotides: TGTGCCAGCAGCTGGAGGGGTCCTCGTGTGAACACTGAAGCTTTCTTT.

This clonotype was seen ten or more times. This chain links TRBV3-1 with TRBJ2-3, with 8 bases identical to TRBD2. The germline V gene has CDR1 LGHDT and CDR2 YNNKEL (reference sequence). V shed 1 base and J 4 bases; nucleotides not matched to a gene: 1. This CDR3 contains 14 residues. Here the CDR3 DNA reads TGTGCCAGCAGCCAAGGGCGGGGGGCAGATACGCAGTATTTT. Its protein is CASSQGRGADTQYF.

The table lists this clonotype with a few counts. This chain connects TRBV7-3 to TRBJ2-1; 7 bases are a match to TRBD2. Germline V gene data show CDR1 as SGHTA and CDR2 as FQGTGA. CDR3 length: 15 amino acids. The J segment lost 2 bases and the V segment lost 1 base, leaving 2 bases of the junction unmatched. The CDR3 here is CASSLRGGAYNEQFF. CDR3 coding DNA: TGTGCCAGCAGCTTAAGGGGGGGAGCCTACAATGAGCAGTTCTTC.

This clonotype was seen a few times. The CDR3 is CASSLLVKSTEAFF. For the CDR3, the DNA is TGTGCCAGCAGCTTATTGGTGAAGAGCACTGAAGCTTTCTTT. The chain is built from TRBV7-2 and TRBJ1-1; D is uncertain. Looked up from germline, CDR1 is SGHTA and CDR2 is FQGNSA. Trimming cost V 2 bases and J 4 bases, with 11 bases left between them. CDR3 length: 14 amino acids.